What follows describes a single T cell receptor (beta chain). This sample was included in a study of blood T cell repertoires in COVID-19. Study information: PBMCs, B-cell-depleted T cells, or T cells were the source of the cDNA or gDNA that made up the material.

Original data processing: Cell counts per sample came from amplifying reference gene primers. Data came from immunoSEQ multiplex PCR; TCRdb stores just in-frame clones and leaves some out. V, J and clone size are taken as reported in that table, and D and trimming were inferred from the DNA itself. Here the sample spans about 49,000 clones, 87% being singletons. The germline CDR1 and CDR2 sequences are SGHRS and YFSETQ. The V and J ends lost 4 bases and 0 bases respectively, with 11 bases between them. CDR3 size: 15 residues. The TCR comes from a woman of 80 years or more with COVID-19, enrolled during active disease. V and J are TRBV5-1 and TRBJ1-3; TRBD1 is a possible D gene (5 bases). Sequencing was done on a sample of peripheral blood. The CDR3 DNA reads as TGCGCCAGCAGCACAGCAGGGCTCTCTGGAAACACCATATATTTT. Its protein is CASSTAGLSGNTIYF. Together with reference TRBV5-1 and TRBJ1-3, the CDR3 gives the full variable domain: KAGVTQTPRYLIKTRGQQVTLSCSPISGHRSVSWYQQTPGQGLQFLFEYFSETQRNKGNFPGRFSGRQFSNSRSEMNVSTLELGDSALYLCASSTAGLSGNTIYFGEGSWLTVV.